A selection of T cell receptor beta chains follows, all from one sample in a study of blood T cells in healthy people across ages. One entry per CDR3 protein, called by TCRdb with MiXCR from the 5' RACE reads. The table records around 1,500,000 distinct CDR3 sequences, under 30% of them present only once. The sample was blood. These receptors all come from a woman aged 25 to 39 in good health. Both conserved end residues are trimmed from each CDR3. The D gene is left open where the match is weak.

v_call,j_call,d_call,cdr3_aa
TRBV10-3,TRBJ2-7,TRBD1,AISESHGQGKYEQY
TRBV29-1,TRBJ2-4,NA,SVLGWAPAKNIQY
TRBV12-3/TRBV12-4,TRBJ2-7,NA,ASSAPVGGEQY
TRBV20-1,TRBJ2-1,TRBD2,SVYIMAGGPNEQF
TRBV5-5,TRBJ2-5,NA,ASSSTGRGETQY
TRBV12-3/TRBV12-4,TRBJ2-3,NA,ASRAPELTDTQY
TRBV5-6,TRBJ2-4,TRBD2,ASSLPSGGPSKNIQY
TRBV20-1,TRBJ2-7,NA,SVRDSGSSYEQY
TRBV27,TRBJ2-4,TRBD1,ASAPDRLPVYIQY
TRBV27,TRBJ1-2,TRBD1,ASSFRGGKGGYT
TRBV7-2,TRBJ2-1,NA,AGSLRGASYNEQF
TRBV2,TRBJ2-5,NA,ASSNQGGGETQY
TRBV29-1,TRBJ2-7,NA,SAEGAYEQY
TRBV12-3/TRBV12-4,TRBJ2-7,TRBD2,ASSLGGLAGVDEQY
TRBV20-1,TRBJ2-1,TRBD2,SARPRASGRYNEQF
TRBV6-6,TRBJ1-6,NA,ASSYASGKGNSPLH
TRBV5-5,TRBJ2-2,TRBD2,ASSPTLAGGVNTGELF
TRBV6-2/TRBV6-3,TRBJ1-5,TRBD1,ASSYTRGSQPQH
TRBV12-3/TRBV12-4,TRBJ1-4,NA,ASWSGAGKLF
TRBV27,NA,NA,ANGFGGYEQY
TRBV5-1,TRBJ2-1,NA,ASSLGGSLRNEQF
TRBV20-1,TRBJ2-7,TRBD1,GAPASGGYEQY
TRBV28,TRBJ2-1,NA,ASSLAVTEQF
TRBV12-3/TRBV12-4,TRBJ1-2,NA,ASSFTGRGRSGGYT
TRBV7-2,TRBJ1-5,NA,ASSFTKGQPQH
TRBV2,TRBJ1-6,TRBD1,ASIRGGAGYLH
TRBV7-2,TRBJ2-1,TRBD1,ASSLAGTDDEQF
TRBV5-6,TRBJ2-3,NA,ASSLITGTRY
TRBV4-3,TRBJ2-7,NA,ASSQGGVREGYEQY